These T cell receptor beta chains were read from a single sample in a study of blood T cells in healthy people across ages. TCRdb called the 5' RACE reads again in MiXCR, with one record for every CDR3 protein. The table records around 800,000 distinct CDR3 sequences, 35% to 50% of them present only once. Sequencing used blood. Every receptor here comes from a man older than 75 in good health. The CDR3 runs from the conserved cysteine through the conserved F or W. Each record gives: V gene, D gene, J gene, clone size, CDR3 protein, CDR3 DNA. A D gene is named only where the DNA matches it firmly. Only part of the rows carry a size: once, few, many, or a class if the clone is expanded.

TRBV11-3	-	TRBJ2-1	-	CASSSCLGLDNEQFF	TGTGCCAGCAGCTCGTGTCTAGGTTTGGACAATGAGCAGTTCTTC
TRBV29-1	TRBD2	TRBJ2-1	-	CSVALGLAGYYNEQFF	TGCAGCGTTGCCCTAGGACTAGCGGGATACTACAATGAGCAGTTCTTC
TRBV12-3/TRBV12-4	-	TRBJ2-7	-	CASSLLPVAYEQYF	TGTGCCAGCAGTTTACTCCCAGTTGCCTACGAGCAGTACTTC
TRBV12-3/TRBV12-4	TRBD2	TRBJ2-4	few	CASSLSGGSKNIQYF	TGTGCCAGCAGTTTATCGGGGGGGTCCAAAAACATTCAGTACTTC
TRBV10-3	-	TRBJ2-7	few	CAISNTGTNNEQYF	TGTGCCATCAGTAACACCGGGACGAACAATGAGCAGTACTTC
TRBV7-2	-	TRBJ2-3	-	CASSLVVTDAQYF	TGTGCCAGCAGCCTCGTCGTCACAGATGCGCAGTATTTT
TRBV21-1	-	TRBJ2-7	few	CASSTSGQGKAPNTYEQYF	TGTGCCAGCAGCACAAGTGGACAGGGAAAAGCCCCTAATACCTACGAGCAGTACTTC
TRBV20-1	-	TRBJ2-1	many	CSARTKGEQFF	TGCAGTGCTAGGACAAAGGGTGAGCAGTTCTTC
TRBV4-3	TRBD1	TRBJ2-6	-	CASSQVGQLAGANVLTF	TGCGCCAGCAGCCAAGTGGGACAGCTGGCTGGGGCCAACGTCCTGACTTTC
TRBV29-1	-	TRBJ2-1	-	CSVGLGDEQFF	TGCAGCGTGGGGCTGGGGGATGAGCAGTTCTTC
TRBV27	TRBD2	TRBJ2-1	-	CASSPPSGRAGSNEQFF	TGTGCCAGCAGTCCCCCTAGCGGGAGGGCCGGTTCCAATGAGCAGTTCTTC
TRBV28	-	TRBJ2-7	-	CASSFPINLGLSSYEQYF	TGTGCCAGCAGTTTCCCTATAAATCTGGGCTTAAGCTCCTACGAGCAGTACTTC
TRBV15	-	TRBJ2-7	-	CATSREGPGEQYF	TGTGCCACCAGCAGAGAGGGACCGGGGGAGCAGTACTTC
TRBV29-1	TRBD2	TRBJ2-7	-	CSVEDPRLAGSNEQYF	TGCAGCGTTGAAGACCCGAGACTAGCGGGATCAAATGAGCAGTACTTC
TRBV3-1	-	TRBJ2-7	-	CASSQPGRSSYNEQYF	TGTGCCAGCAGCCAACCGGGACGTAGCTCCTACAATGAGCAGTACTTC
TRBV7-2	-	TRBJ1-1	-	CASSLGPGLNTEAFF	TGTGCCAGCAGCTTAGGCCCGGGGTTGAACACTGAAGCTTTCTTT
TRBV6-1	TRBD2	TRBJ2-1	-	CASVWAGDRNEQFF	TGTGCCAGTGTTTGGGCGGGGGATAGGAATGAGCAGTTCTTC
TRBV13	-	TRBJ1-2	few	CASSLSPQGNYGYTF	TGTGCCAGCAGCTTATCCCCACAGGGAAACTATGGCTACACCTTC
TRBV7-2	-	TRBJ2-1	-	CASSFRGYDRSPFETQFF	TGTGCCAGCAGCTTCAGGGGCTACGACAGGAGTCCGTTTGAGACCCAGTTCTTC
TRBV2	TRBD2	TRBJ2-7	-	CASRNGLAGAHEQYF	TGTGCCAGCAGAAATGGACTAGCGGGAGCCCACGAGCAGTACTTC
TRBV5-3	TRBD2	TRBJ2-1	-	CARSLPPGLAAYNEQFF	TGTGCCAGAAGCTTGCCACCGGGACTAGCGGCCTACAATGAGCAGTTCTTC
TRBV18	-	TRBJ1-6	few	CASLSDVNSPLHF	TGTGCCAGCTTGTCGGACGTTAATTCACCCCTCCACTTT
TRBV27	TRBD2	TRBJ2-1	-	CASSLSLAGRAEQFF	TGTGCCAGCAGTTTATCGCTAGCGGGGCGGGCTGAGCAGTTCTTC
TRBV7-8	-	TRBJ1-1	once	CASKAGGNTEAFF	TGTGCCAGCAAGGCTGGTGGGAACACTGAAGCTTTCTTT
TRBV20-1	-	TRBJ2-5	few	CSARLQETQYF	TGCAGTGCTAGACTCCAAGAGACCCAGTACTTC
TRBV10-3	TRBD2	TRBJ2-5	few	CAISGPGLAGEQYF	TGTGCCATCAGTGGTCCGGGACTAGCGGGGGAGCAGTACTTC
TRBV12-3/TRBV12-4	-	TRBJ2-1	many	CASSLLRGSYNEQFF	TGTGCCAGCAGTTTATTGCGAGGGTCCTACAATGAGCAGTTCTTC
TRBV24-1	TRBD1	TRBJ2-5	-	CATSDSTRTGAYF	TGTGCCACCAGTGATTCCACCCGGACAGGGGCGTACTTC
TRBV7-8	-	TRBJ1-2	few	CASSLAWGEGEGYTF	TGTGCCAGCAGCTTAGCGTGGGGGGAAGGAGAAGGCTACACCTTC
TRBV12-3/TRBV12-4	-	TRBJ2-1	-	CASSFTPRAGHNEQFF	TGTGCCAGCAGTTTCACCCCTAGAGCCGGGCATAATGAGCAGTTCTTC
TRBV5-1	-	TRBJ2-1	-	CASSLIDHYNEQFF	TGCGCCAGCAGCTTGATTGACCACTACAATGAGCAGTTCTTC
TRBV20-1	TRBD2	TRBJ2-1	-	CSVMQAGGMTYNEQFF	TGCAGTGTCATGCAAGCGGGAGGAATGACCTACAATGAGCAGTTCTTC
TRBV12-3/TRBV12-4	TRBD1	TRBJ2-7	-	CASNRDSSYEQYF	TGTGCCAGCAATCGGGACAGCTCCTACGAGCAGTACTTC
TRBV15	TRBD1	TRBJ2-5	-	CATSRDRGRGETQYF	TGTGCCACCAGCAGAGACAGGGGGCGCGGAGAGACCCAGTACTTC
TRBV24-1	-	TRBJ2-3	-	CATCDPQGEADTQYF	TGTGCCACCTGTGATCCTCAGGGAGAGGCAGATACGCAGTATTTT
TRBV11-2	TRBD2	TRBJ2-5	-	CASSLVTSGIYNEQYF	TGTGCCAGCAGCTTAGTTACTAGCGGGATTTACAATGAGCAGTACTTC
TRBV7-2	TRBD2	TRBJ2-3	-	CASSLAGAGVVTQYF	TGTGCCAGCAGCCTAGCTGGAGCGGGGGTGGTTACGCAGTATTTT
TRBV7-9	-	TRBJ2-5	-	CASSLARLQETQYF	TGTGCCAGCAGCTTAGCTCGCTTACAAGAGACCCAGTACTTC
TRBV5-1	-	TRBJ2-7	-	CASSSGQLAYEQYF	TGCGCCAGCAGCTCGGGGCAGCTTGCCTACGAGCAGTACTTC
TRBV20-1	-	TRBJ2-1	many	CSAHRVLADNEQFF	TGCAGTGCACACAGGGTGCTGGCCGACAATGAGCAGTTCTTC
TRBV5-1	-	TRBJ2-1	-	CASSLTQNNEQFF	TGCGCCAGCAGCTTAACCCAGAACAATGAGCAGTTCTTC
TRBV4-2	-	TRBJ2-1	-	CASSQDPLERGLDEQFF	TGTGCCAGCAGCCAAGATCCACTCGAACGGGGGCTGGATGAGCAGTTCTTC